Below are 16 T cell receptor beta chains sequenced from a single sample in a study of human T cells and chemical hapten exposure. As to time point: pre-sensitization, week 0. Sample treatment: therapeutic diphenylcyclopropenone sensitization with weekly scalp DPC. Unfractionated whole blood served as the source for total RNA extraction. TCRdb re-called the RACE reads through MiXCR, storing one row per CDR3 protein. The sample records 33,000 or so distinct CDR3 sequences, around 12% being singletons. Source: whole blood, taken in connection with sensitization to the hapten diphenylcyclopropenone (DPC). The receptors come from a woman in her forties with alopecia areata. Some clones in this sample may be carry-over from other donors' samples.

This clonotype was seen at least ten times. The genes are TRBV11-3 and TRBJ2-1, with D uncertain. This CDR3 is 14 amino acids long. The germline CDR1 and CDR2 sequences are SGHNT and YENEEA. V was clipped by 7 bases and J by 1 base, with 11 bases between them. The CDR3 DNA is TGTGCCAGCACCCCCGCCGGGTCCTACAATGAGCAGTTCTTC. Amino acid sequence: CASTPAGSYNEQFF.

This clonotype was counted once. Mismatch with germline at one junction end may stem from a read error. V and J are TRBV13 and TRBJ2-1; D perhaps matches TRBD1 (5 bases). This CDR3 has 14 residues. Germline V gene sequence: CDR1 PRHDT, CDR2 FYEKMQ (reference sequence). Here the CDR3 reads CVSSPRQFRNEQFF. In DNA form, the CDR3 reads TGTGTCAGCAGCCCTAGACAGTTTAGGAATGAGCAGTTCTTC.

The table lists this clonotype with many counts. The chain employs TRBV11-2 and TRBJ2-3; D unresolved. V was shortened by 5 bases and J by 2 bases, with 11 bases between the two germline ends. The CDR3 contains 14 residues. Germline V CDR1 and CDR2: SGHAT, FQNNGV. The CDR3 spells CASSPRSHTDTQYF. DNA of the CDR3: TGTGCCAGCAGCCCGCGGTCGCACACAGATACGCAGTATTTT.

Ten or more counts support this clonotype. The chain joins TRBV29-1 to TRBJ1-5; unclear D gene. The CDR3 covers 12 residues. Germline loops: CDR1 SQVTM, CDR2 ANQGSEA. Trimming took 0 bases from V and 4 from J, leaving 4 bases between them. The DNA of the CDR3 is TGCAGCGTTGAAGATGAGAATCAGCCCCAGCATTTT. Protein sequence: CSVEDENQPQHF.

This clonotype came up a few times. One end of the junction does not line up with germline, which may come from a read error. The chain joins TRBV2 to TRBJ2-5; D assignment may be TRBD1 or TRBD2 (5 bases each). Germline V gene lookup returns CDR1 SNHLY and CDR2 FYNNEI. The CDR3 loop spans 11 amino acids. The CDR3 nucleotides are TGTGCCAGCATAGAGATGGGACCCCCACACTTC. Protein sequence: CASIEMGPPHF. Variable domain in full (rest from reference TRBV2 and TRBJ2-5): EPEVTQTPSHQVTQMGQEVILRCVPISNHLYFYWYRQILGQKVEFLVSFYNNEISEKSEIFDDQFSVERPDGSNFTLKIRSTKLEDSAMYFCASIEMGPPHFGPGTRLLVL.

This clonotype was recorded at least ten times. V and J are TRBV20-1 and TRBJ2-7, with D uncertain. Trimming removed 5 bases at V and 6 bases at J, with 11 bases between. CDR1 and CDR2 (germline): DFQATT, SNEGSKA (reference sequence). The length of the CDR3 is 11 residues. The CDR3 DNA follows: TGCAGTGCTTCGACTCCCGCCGAGCAGTACTTC. Protein product: CSASTPAEQYF.

The chain combines TRBV24-1 with TRBJ2-1; D possibly uses TRBD1 or TRBD2 (6 bases each). Germline V lookup: CDR1 KGHDR, CDR2 SFDVKD. The CDR3 consists of 14 residues. Trimming shortened V by 9 bases and J by 5 bases, and 16 bases separated the two germline ends. In nucleotides, the CDR3 is TGTGCCACCCGCCGGACGGGGGCAAACAATGAGCAGTTCTTC. Translation gives CATRRTGANNEQFF.

The gene calls are TRBV7-9 and TRBJ2-1; a possible D gene is TRBD1 (6 bases). This CDR3 contains 13 residues. Germline loops: CDR1 SEHNR, CDR2 FQNEAQ (reference sequence). V dropped 3 bases and J dropped 6 bases, with 9 bases sitting between them. The CDR3 loop reads CASSFGGSNEQFF. Written as DNA, the CDR3 is TGTGCCAGCAGCTTTGGGGGCTCCAATGAGCAGTTCTTC.

The J gene is TRBJ2-7, the V gene TRBV4-1, with TRBD2 matching 10 bases. In germline, CDR1 is MGHRA, CDR2 YSYEKL. This CDR3 region has 16 residues. V shed 3 bases, J shed 5 bases, and the junction held 10 bases outside the gene matches. In DNA, the CDR3 is TGCGCCAGCAGCCAGTGGCTAGCGGGGGTGAACCACGAGCAGTACTTC. This gives the protein CASSQWLAGVNHEQYF.

Remarks on this clonotype: One junction end disagrees with the germline gene, perhaps due to a read error. This sequence joins TRBV20-1 and TRBJ2-6; D is perhaps TRBD1 or TRBD2 (5 bases each). Germline V CDR1 and CDR2: DFQATT, SNEGSKA (reference sequence). The CDR3 runs 15 residues. The chain's CDR3 is CSARAGKTGANALTF. For the CDR3, the DNA is TGCAGTGCTAGAGCTGGGAAAACCGGGGCCAACGCCCTGACTTTC.

In this sample, this clonotype turned up a few times. This chain links TRBV28 with TRBJ1-4; weak D call: TRBD1 (5 bases). This CDR3 is built from 13 residues. V lost 7 bases, J lost 4 bases, and 10 bases lay in between. Germline lookup yields CDR1 MDHEN and CDR2 SYDVKM. The CDR3 DNA reads TGTGCCAGCAACCCGGGGGGTAATGAAAAACTGTTTTTT. As protein: CASNPGGNEKLFF.

This clonotype was seen more than once but under ten times. The genes are TRBV6-5 and TRBJ1-1; the match to TRBD1 covers 7 bases. The V segment lost 2 bases and the J segment 5 bases; nucleotides outside the gene matches: 11. Germline V gives CDR1 MNHEY, CDR2 SVGAGI. The CDR3 is made up of 16 amino acids. The CDR3 sequence: CASSYTGTAQSTEAFF. The CDR3 DNA follows: TGTGCCAGCAGTTACACGGGGACAGCGCAGAGTACTGAAGCTTTCTTT.

This rearrangement joins TRBV7-2 to TRBJ1-5; D gene ambiguous. Trimming took off 1 base at V and 0 bases at J, with 7 bases between the two ends. CDR3 size: 15 residues. Germline loops: CDR1 SGHTA, CDR2 FQGNSA. The CDR3 reads CASSLDSNSNQPQHF. CDR3 sequence (DNA): TGTGCCAGCAGCTTAGACAGTAATAGCAATCAGCCCCAGCATTTT.

This clonotype was seen a handful of times. V is TRBV7-8 and J is TRBJ2-1; no definite D call. Germline assignment: CDR1 SGHVS and CDR2 FQNEAQ. Deletions cut 4 bases from V and 8 bases from J, with 9 bases between. There are 12 residues in the CDR3. The CDR3 coding sequence is TGTGCCAGCAGCTCTTCCCTGGATGAGCAGTTCTTC. This codes for CASSSSLDEQFF.

This clonotype turned up a few times. The CDR3 is CASSLYPTDNQPQHF. The CDR3 DNA reads TGTGCCAGCAGCTTATACCCCACGGATAATCAGCCCCAGCATTTT. The chain employs TRBV7-8 and TRBJ1-5; unclear D gene. CDR3 size: 15 residues. Germline V CDR1 and CDR2: SGHVS, FQNEAQ. Trimming shortened V by 2 bases and J by 4 bases, and 12 bases separated the two germline ends.

This clonotype was seen a few times. The chain links TRBV29-1 to TRBJ2-1, with D hard to call. The ends were cut back, 2 bases at V and 6 bases at J, with 8 bases in the middle. The germline CDR1 and CDR2 sequences are SQVTM and ANQGSEA. This CDR3 contains 12 residues. The DNA of the CDR3 is TGCAGCGTTGAAATGGCGGCCAATGAGCAGTTCTTC. Translated, it gives CSVEMAANEQFF.